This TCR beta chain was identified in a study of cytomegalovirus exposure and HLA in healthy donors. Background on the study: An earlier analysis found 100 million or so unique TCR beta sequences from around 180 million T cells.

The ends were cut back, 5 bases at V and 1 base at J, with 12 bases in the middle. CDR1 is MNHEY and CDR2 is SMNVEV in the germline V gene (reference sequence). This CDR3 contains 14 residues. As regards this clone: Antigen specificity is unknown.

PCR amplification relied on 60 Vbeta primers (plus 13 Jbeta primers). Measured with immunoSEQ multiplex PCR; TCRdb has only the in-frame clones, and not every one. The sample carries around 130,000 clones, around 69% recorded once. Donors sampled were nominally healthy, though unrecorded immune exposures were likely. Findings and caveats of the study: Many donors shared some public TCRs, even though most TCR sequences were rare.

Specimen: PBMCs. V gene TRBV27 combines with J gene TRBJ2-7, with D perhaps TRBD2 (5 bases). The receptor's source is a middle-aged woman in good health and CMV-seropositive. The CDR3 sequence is CASSPRSGSYEQYF. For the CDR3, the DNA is TGTGCCAGCAGTCCGCGTTCGGGATCCTACGAGCAGTACTTC.